The rows below give T cell receptor beta chains drawn from one sample of a study of CD8 T cells in Susac syndrome. TCRdb reprocessed the immunoSEQ multiplex PCR reads via MiXCR and lists one record per CDR3 protein. The table includes about 280,000 distinct CDR3 sequences, approximately 81% detected once. Sequencing used CD8+ T cells from PBMCs. These receptors came from a human donor with multiple sclerosis. CDR3s include the opening cysteine and the closing phenylalanine or tryptophan. A D gene is named only where the DNA matches it firmly. Size tells how often a clone was seen (once, few, many) or the class of an expanded clone, and some rows leave it out.

DNA	CDR3	D	size	V	J
TGCAGTGCTAGTAGGGCGCCTCGAGGCTACGAGCAGTACTTC	CSASRAPRGYEQYF	.	.	TRBV20-1	TRBJ2-7
TGTGCCAGCAGTTCAAATAGCGGGGGTGAATACGAGCAGTACTTC	CASSSNSGGEYEQYF	TRBD2	.	TRBV12-3/TRBV12-4	TRBJ2-7
TGTGCCAGCAGCTTGGGCACAGATACGCAGTATTTT	CASSLGTDTQYF	.	many	TRBV7-9	TRBJ2-3
TGCAGTGCTAGACCACTAGCGGGAACCACAGATACGCAGTATTTT	CSARPLAGTTDTQYF	TRBD2	.	TRBV20-1	TRBJ2-3
TGTGCCAGCAGCTTGGCCGAGAAGGCCTACGAGCAGTACTTC	CASSLAEKAYEQYF	.	.	TRBV5-4	TRBJ2-7
TGTGCCAGCAGAGAGAACAGGGGCCCGGGGGCCAACGTCCTGACTTTC	CASRENRGPGANVLTF	TRBD1	.	TRBV27	TRBJ2-6
TGTGCCTGGGCGGACAGGACCTCCTACGAGCAGTACTTC	CAWADRTSYEQYF	TRBD1	.	TRBV30	TRBJ2-7
TGTGCCAGCAGTTTAGGACCGGGACAGCCCACCGGGGAGCTGTTTTTT	CASSLGPGQPTGELFF	TRBD1	.	TRBV12-3/TRBV12-4	TRBJ2-2
TGTGCCAGCAGCTCCCCGGACAGCCCGAACACTGAAGCTTTCTTT	CASSSPDSPNTEAFF	.	.	TRBV7-9	TRBJ1-1
TGTGCTAGTGGTTTGGTACCCTACCCTGAAGCTTTCTTT	CASGLVPYPEAFF	.	.	TRBV12-5	TRBJ1-1
TGTGCCAGCAGACCCTCCGAGCCATTCTCTCTAAGCTCTGGGGCCAACGTCCTGACTTTC	CASRPSEPFSLSSGANVLTF	.	.	TRBV27	TRBJ2-6
TGTGCCAGCAGTTCCACAGGGGGCGCAGGAGATACGCAGTATTTT	CASSSTGGAGDTQYF	TRBD1	.	TRBV12-3/TRBV12-4	TRBJ2-3
TGCAGCGTCGGCATACGGGGACAGTCGAACACCGGGGAGCTGTTTTTT	CSVGIRGQSNTGELFF	TRBD1	.	TRBV29-1	TRBJ2-2
TGTGCCAGCAGCCCAGGGGGATATGGAAACACCATATATTTT	CASSPGGYGNTIYF	TRBD1	.	TRBV5-5	TRBJ1-3
TGTGCCAGGTCGACTAGCGGGAGCTGCGAGCAGTACTTC	CARSTSGSCEQYF	.	.	TRBV21-1	TRBJ2-7
TGTGCCAGCAGTGAAGAAGGGGGCGGTCAGCCCCAGCATTTT	CASSEEGGGQPQHF	TRBD1	.	TRBV6-4	TRBJ1-5
TGTGCCAGCAGCGTCGGTCTAGCGGGATTGGGTGAGCAGTTCTTC	CASSVGLAGLGEQFF	TRBD2	.	TRBV9	TRBJ2-1
TGTGCCAGCAGCTGGGGCCGCTCGCAGGATACGCAGTATTTT	CASSWGRSQDTQYF	.	.	TRBV3-1	TRBJ2-3
TGTGCCAGCAGCCTGAGGGACAGTCACGAGCAGTACTTC	CASSLRDSHEQYF	TRBD1	few	TRBV7-3	TRBJ2-7
TGTGCCAGCAGGAGATCGACTAGCGGGGGAAACAATGAGCAGTTCTTC	CASRRSTSGGNNEQFF	TRBD2	once	TRBV12-3/TRBV12-4	TRBJ2-1
TGTGCCGCCCGGGACTCGCCAGGAAATGAGCAGTTCTTC	CAARDSPGNEQFF	.	once	TRBV15	TRBJ2-1
TGTGCCAGCAGCTCCAACGGACGGATAAGCTCCTACGAGCAGTACTTC	CASSSNGRISSYEQYF	.	once	TRBV7-8	TRBJ2-7
TGTGCCAGCATCCTGCAGCAAGCTTTCTTT	CASILQQAFF	.	.	TRBV2	TRBJ1-1
TGTGCCAGCAGCGAGGGACTAGCAACAGATACGCAGTATTTT	CASSEGLATDTQYF	TRBD2	few	TRBV9	TRBJ2-3
TGTGCCAGCAGTTCGGTCCAGACAGGAGGGAACACCGGGGAGCTGTTTTTT	CASSSVQTGGNTGELFF	.	.	TRBV27	TRBJ2-2
TGTGCCTGGAACGTCGGGAATCAGCCCCAGCATTTT	CAWNVGNQPQHF	.	.	TRBV30	TRBJ1-5
TGTGCCACCAGTGACTCAACAGGGACCTACGAGCAGTACTTC	CATSDSTGTYEQYF	.	.	TRBV24-1	TRBJ2-7
TGTGCCAGCGGGAACGAGGGGAACACTGAAGCTTTCTTT	CASGNEGNTEAFF	.	.	TRBV7-9	TRBJ1-1
TGCACCAGCAGCCATAGGACTAGCGGGTATAGCACAGATACGCAGTATTTT	CTSSHRTSGYSTDTQYF	.	.	TRBV1	TRBJ2-3
TGTGCCAGCAGTTGGGGGGGAGTCAACGAGCAGTACTTC	CASSWGGVNEQYF	TRBD2	few	TRBV27	TRBJ2-7
TGTGCCAGCAGCGGGAACCCGGGACAGGGGGCTTGGGAGCAGTTCTTC	CASSGNPGQGAWEQFF	TRBD1	once	TRBV9	TRBJ2-1
TGTGCCGCGAAGACGGCCAGCTCCTACGAGCAGTACTTC	CAAKTASSYEQYF	.	.	TRBV2	TRBJ2-7
TGTGCCAGCAGCGTCCGACAGGAAAGGGCTGAAGCTTTCTTT	CASSVRQERAEAFF	.	.	TRBV9	TRBJ1-1
TGTGCCTGGAGTGAGACAGCTTACAATGAGCAGTTCTTC	CAWSETAYNEQFF	.	.	TRBV30	TRBJ2-1
TGTGCCAGCAGCTTAGTGGCTAGCGGGAGCTCCTACGAGCAGTACTTC	CASSLVASGSSYEQYF	TRBD2	.	TRBV13	TRBJ2-7
TGTGCCAGCAGCTTAGACTCGGGATCAGGAGCCAAAAACATTCAGTACTTC	CASSLDSGSGAKNIQYF	.	.	TRBV7-2	TRBJ2-4
TGTGCCAGTAGTATAGGCTACAGGGGAAATCGCGATGGCTACACCTTC	CASSIGYRGNRDGYTF	TRBD1	.	TRBV19	TRBJ1-2
TGTGCCAGCAGTTACCTAGCGGAGTACCAAGAGACCCAGTACTTC	CASSYLAEYQETQYF	TRBD2	few	TRBV6-5	TRBJ2-5
TGTGCCAGCAGCCGTAAGCTAGCGGGAGCCTACGAGCAGTACTTC	CASSRKLAGAYEQYF	TRBD2	.	TRBV3-1	TRBJ2-7
TGTGCCAGCAGCTCTGGACTAGCGGGTCTGAGCTCCTACGAGCAGTACTTC	CASSSGLAGLSSYEQYF	TRBD2	.	TRBV7-6	TRBJ2-7
TGTGCCAGCAGTTCCTACACAGTGAACACTGAAGCTTTCTTT	CASSSYTVNTEAFF	.	few	TRBV27	TRBJ1-1
TGCAGCGTTGAAGATAGTGTCAAGGCTAGCGGGTACGAGCAGTACTTC	CSVEDSVKASGYEQYF	TRBD2	.	TRBV29-1	TRBJ2-7
TGTGCCAGCAGTTCGAGACTGGGACTAGCGGGAGGAGTGAGCTCCTACAATGAGCAGTTCTTC	CASSSRLGLAGGVSSYNEQFF	TRBD2	.	TRBV28	TRBJ2-1
TGCAGCGTTGAAACTCAGTCAAGCTCCTACGAGCAGTACTTC	CSVETQSSSYEQYF	.	.	TRBV29-1	TRBJ2-7
TGTGCCAGCAGCTGGGGGACGGCTAACTATGGCTACACCTTC	CASSWGTANYGYTF	.	.	TRBV13	TRBJ1-2
TGTGCCAGCCAACCCTACTGGGGGGCCAGCTCCTACAATGAGCAGTTCTTC	CASQPYWGASSYNEQFF	.	.	TRBV27	TRBJ2-1
TGTGCCAGCAGTTACCAGGGGACAGGGCGAGAGCAGTACTTC	CASSYQGTGREQYF	TRBD1	.	TRBV6-2/TRBV6-3	TRBJ2-7
TGTGCCGGACGAAGGGGCGGGGAGCAGTACTTC	CAGRRGGEQYF	.	.	TRBV30	TRBJ2-7
TGTGCCAGCAGCCCCGGGACTAGCTTAGAGTTCTTC	CASSPGTSLEFF	TRBD2	.	TRBV6-5	TRBJ2-1
TGCAGTGCTAGAGGGGACTACGAGCAGTACTTC	CSARGDYEQYF	.	.	TRBV20-1	TRBJ2-7
TGTGCCAGCAGCTTGGGGACTTATGAGCAGTTCTTC	CASSLGTYEQFF	.	.	TRBV7-9	TRBJ2-1
TGTGCCAGCACCATCAGGGGGGCAGCCCGATCCACCATATATTTT	CASTIRGAARSTIYF	TRBD1	.	TRBV5-6	TRBJ1-3
TGTGCCAGCAGCTTGGAAACCCTAGAAGAGACCCAGTACTTC	CASSLETLEETQYF	.	.	TRBV5-6	TRBJ2-5
TGTGCCACAAGGGACACCTACACAGATACGCAGTATTTT	CATRDTYTDTQYF	.	.	TRBV24-1	TRBJ2-3
TGTGCCAGCACCCCCACGCGGGGGAACTTAGCTGCTGGGGAGCTGTTTTTT	CASTPTRGNLAAGELFF	TRBD2	.	TRBV7-9	TRBJ2-2
TGTGCCAGCAGCACCCGGACTAGCGGGGCAGATACGCAGTATTTT	CASSTRTSGADTQYF	TRBD2	.	TRBV14	TRBJ2-3
TGTGCCAGCAGCGCCGAACCTGGACTCTCCAATGAGCAGTTCTTC	CASSAEPGLSNEQFF	.	.	TRBV9	TRBJ2-1
TGTGCCAGCAGCTTAATGAACACTGAAGCTTTCTTT	CASSLMNTEAFF	.	.	TRBV7-9	TRBJ1-1
TGCAGTGCTCTCGGGACTTACTACACCTTC	CSALGTYYTF	.	.	TRBV20-1	TRBJ1-2